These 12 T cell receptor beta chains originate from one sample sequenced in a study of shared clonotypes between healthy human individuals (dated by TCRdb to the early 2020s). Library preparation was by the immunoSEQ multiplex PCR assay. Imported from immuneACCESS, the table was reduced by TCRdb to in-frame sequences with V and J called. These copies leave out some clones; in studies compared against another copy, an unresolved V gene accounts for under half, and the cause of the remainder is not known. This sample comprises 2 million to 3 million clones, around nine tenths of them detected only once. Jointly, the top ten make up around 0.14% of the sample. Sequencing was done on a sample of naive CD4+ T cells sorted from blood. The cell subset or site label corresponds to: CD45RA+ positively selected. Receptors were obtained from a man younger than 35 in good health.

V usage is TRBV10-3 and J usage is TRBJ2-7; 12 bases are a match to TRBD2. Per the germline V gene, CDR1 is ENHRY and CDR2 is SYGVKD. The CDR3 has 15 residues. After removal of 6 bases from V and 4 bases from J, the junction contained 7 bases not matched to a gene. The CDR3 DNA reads TGTGCCATCAGCCCCCTAGCGGGAGGGCCGTACGAGCAGTACTTC. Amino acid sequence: CAISPLAGGPYEQYF.

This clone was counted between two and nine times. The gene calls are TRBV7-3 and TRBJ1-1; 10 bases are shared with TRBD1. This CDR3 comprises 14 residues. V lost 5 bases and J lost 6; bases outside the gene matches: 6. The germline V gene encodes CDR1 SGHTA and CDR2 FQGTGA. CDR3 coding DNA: TGTGCCAGCAGCACCCGGACAGGGGGACCTGAAGCTTTCTTT. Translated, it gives CASSTRTGGPEAFF. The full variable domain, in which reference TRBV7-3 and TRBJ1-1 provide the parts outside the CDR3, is GAGVSQTPSNKVTEKGKYVELRCDPISGHTALYWYRQSLGQGPEFLIYFQGTGAADDSGLPNDRFFAVRPEGSVSTLKIQRTERGDSAVYLCASSTRTGGPEAFFGQGTRLTVV.

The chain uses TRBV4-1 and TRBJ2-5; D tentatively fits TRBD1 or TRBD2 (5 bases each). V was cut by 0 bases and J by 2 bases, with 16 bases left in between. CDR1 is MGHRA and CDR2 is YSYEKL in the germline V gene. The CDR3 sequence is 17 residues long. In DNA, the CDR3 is TGCGCCAGCAGCCAAGATCGGGGCTCGGGGTATCAAGAGACCCAGTACTTC. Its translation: CASSQDRGSGYQETQYF.

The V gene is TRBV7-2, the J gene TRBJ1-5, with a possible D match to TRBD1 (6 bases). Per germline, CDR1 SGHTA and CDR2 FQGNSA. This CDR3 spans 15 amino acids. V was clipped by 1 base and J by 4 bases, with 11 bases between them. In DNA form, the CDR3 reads TGTGCCAGCAGCTTAGATGGGACACTTAATCAGCCCCAGCATTTT. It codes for CASSLDGTLNQPQHF.

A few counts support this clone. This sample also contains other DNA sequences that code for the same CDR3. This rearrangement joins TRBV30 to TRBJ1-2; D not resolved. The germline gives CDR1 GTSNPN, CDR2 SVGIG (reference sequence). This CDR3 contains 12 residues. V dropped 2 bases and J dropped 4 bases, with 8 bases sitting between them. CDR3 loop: CAWSRDSYGYTF. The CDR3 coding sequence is TGTGCCTGGAGTAGGGATAGCTATGGCTACACCTTC.

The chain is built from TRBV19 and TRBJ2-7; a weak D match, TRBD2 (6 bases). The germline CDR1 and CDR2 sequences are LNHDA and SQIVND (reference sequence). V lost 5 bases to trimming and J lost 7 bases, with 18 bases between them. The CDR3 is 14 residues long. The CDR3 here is CASSRRDSGIEQYF. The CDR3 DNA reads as TGTGCCAGTAGTCGCAGGGACTCGGGAATTGAGCAGTACTTC.

The CDR3 coding sequence is TGTGCCAGTAGCCGAAATATAGCTGCAACTAATGAAAAACTGTTTTTT. As protein: CASSRNIAATNEKLFF. The chain uses TRBV19 and TRBJ1-4; D call uncertain. The CDR3 loop spans 16 amino acids. V shed 6 bases and J shed 0 bases, with 14 bases lying between them. The germline gives CDR1 LNHDA, CDR2 SQIVND (reference sequence).

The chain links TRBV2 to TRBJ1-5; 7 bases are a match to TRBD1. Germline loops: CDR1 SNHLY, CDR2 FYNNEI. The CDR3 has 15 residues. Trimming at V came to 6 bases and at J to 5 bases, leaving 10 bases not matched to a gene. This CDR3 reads CASRQYTGADQPQHF. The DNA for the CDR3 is TGTGCCAGCAGACAATATACAGGGGCGGATCAGCCCCAGCATTTT. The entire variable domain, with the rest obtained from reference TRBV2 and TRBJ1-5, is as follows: EPEVTQTPSHQVTQMGQEVILRCVPISNHLYFYWYRQILGQKVEFLVSFYNNEISEKSEIFDDQFSVERPDGSNFTLKIRSTKLEDSAMYFCASRQYTGADQPQHFGDGTRLSIL.

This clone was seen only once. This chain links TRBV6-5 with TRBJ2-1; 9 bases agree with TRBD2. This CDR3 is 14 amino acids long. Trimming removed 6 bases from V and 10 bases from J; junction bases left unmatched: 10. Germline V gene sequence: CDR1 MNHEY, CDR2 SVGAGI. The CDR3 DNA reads TGTGCCAGCAGACCCGATATAGCGGGAGACGAGCAGTTCTTC. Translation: CASRPDIAGDEQFF.

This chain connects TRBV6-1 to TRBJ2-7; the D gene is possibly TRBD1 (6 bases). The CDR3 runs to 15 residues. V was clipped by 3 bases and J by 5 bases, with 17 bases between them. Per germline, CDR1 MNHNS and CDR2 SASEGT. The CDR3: CASSEGDTVIHEQYF. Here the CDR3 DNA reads TGTGCCAGCAGTGAGGGGGACACGGTGATCCACGAGCAGTACTTC.

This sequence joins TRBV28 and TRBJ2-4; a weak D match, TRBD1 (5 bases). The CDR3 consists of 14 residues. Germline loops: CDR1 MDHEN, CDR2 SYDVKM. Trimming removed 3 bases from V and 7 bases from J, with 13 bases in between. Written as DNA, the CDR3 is TGTGCCAGCAGTTTCTCAGGGTTCCGGAACATTCAGTACTTC. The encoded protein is CASSFSGFRNIQYF.

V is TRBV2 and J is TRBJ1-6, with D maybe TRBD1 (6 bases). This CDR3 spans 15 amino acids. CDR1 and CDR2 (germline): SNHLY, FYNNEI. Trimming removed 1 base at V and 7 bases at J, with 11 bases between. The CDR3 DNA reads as TGTGCCAGCAGTGAAGGGGGGGCTCGAAATTCACCCCTCCACTTT. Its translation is CASSEGGARNSPLHF.